Shown below are 20 T cell receptor beta chains from a single sample sequenced in a study of cytomegalovirus exposure and HLA in healthy donors. The PCR ran on 60 Vbeta and 13 Jbeta primers. Sequencing was performed with immunoSEQ multiplex PCR; in TCRdb, only in-frame clones are kept and a portion is missing. The sample includes around 94,000 clones, about 69% of them seen just once. The sample consisted of PBMCs. These receptors came from a human donor in good health.

This chain links TRBV5-4 with TRBJ1-1; D unclear. Trimming stripped 0 bases from V and 4 bases from J, with 4 bases between. Germline V lookup: CDR1 SGHNT, CDR2 YYREEE (reference sequence). The CDR3 covers 12 residues. The CDR3 here is CASSLVSTEAFF. The CDR3 bases are TGTGCCAGCAGCTTGGTGAGCACTGAAGCTTTCTTT.

This clone was seen more than once but under ten times. The chain joins TRBV6-4 to TRBJ2-3; 10 bases are shared with TRBD2. Germline values: CDR1 MRHNA, CDR2 SNTAGT. The CDR3 is 15 amino acids. V gave up 2 bases and J gave up 2 bases; unmatched junction bases: 1. CDR3 DNA: TGTGCCAGCAGTGACCTAGCGGGAGCCACAGATACGCAGTATTTT. It specifies CASSDLAGATDTQYF.

The V call is TRBV19, the J call TRBJ1-4; no clear D. Germline-derived CDR1 and CDR2 are LNHDA and SQIVND (reference sequence). This CDR3 is built from 14 residues. Trimming removed 6 bases at V and 0 bases at J, with 8 bases between. DNA for the CDR3: TGTGCCAGTAGACCCGGGACAACTAATGAAAAACTGTTTTTT. Its translation is CASRPGTTNEKLFF.

The chain links TRBV7-3 to TRBJ2-7, with TRBD2 identical over 7 bases. This CDR3 is built from 12 residues. Germline V gene lookup returns CDR1 SGHTA and CDR2 FQGTGA. J gave up 7 bases and V 2 bases, and 2 bases lay outside the gene matches. CDR3 amino acids: CASSLGGGEQYF. The CDR3 nucleotides read TGTGCCAGCAGCTTAGGGGGGGGTGAGCAGTACTTC.

The chain links TRBV2 to TRBJ1-2, with 9 nucleotides matching TRBD1. Germline CDR1 is SNHLY and CDR2 is FYNNEI. The CDR3 contains 13 residues. V was clipped by 5 bases and J by 3 bases; unmatched bases: 1. The CDR3: CASSTGGDYGYTF. CDR3 bases: TGTGCCAGCAGTACAGGGGGCGACTATGGCTACACCTTC.

The chain has TRBV9 and TRBJ2-7; 9 bases are a match to TRBD2. Germline V gives CDR1 SGDLS, CDR2 YYNGEE. The V and J ends lost 0 bases and 7 bases, in that order; junction bases with no gene match: 8. The CDR3 sequence is 15 residues long. CDR3 DNA: TGTGCCAGCAGCGTAGCAGGGCGGGAGGGCTTGGAGCAGTACTTC. Protein product: CASSVAGREGLEQYF.

V usage is TRBV11-2 and J usage is TRBJ2-2; D is perhaps TRBD1 (6 bases). This CDR3 has 17 residues. Germline CDR1 reads SGHAT; CDR2 reads FQNNGV. The ends were cut back, 3 bases at V and 2 bases at J, with 16 bases in the middle. CDR3 sequence (DNA): TGTGCCAGCAGCTTCGACCCTTACAGGGCCAACACCGGGGAGCTGTTTTTT. Its translation is CASSFDPYRANTGELFF.

V gene TRBV5-1 combines with J gene TRBJ2-5; 9 nucleotides line up with TRBD1. Germline values: CDR1 SGHRS, CDR2 YFSETQ. The junction had 9 bases not matched to a gene; V was cut back by 0 bases and J by 3 bases. The CDR3 loop spans 17 amino acids. The CDR3 sequence is CASSLEGQGFSKETQYF. The CDR3 nucleotides are TGCGCCAGCAGCTTGGAGGGACAGGGTTTTTCTAAAGAGACCCAGTACTTC.

The CDR3 bases are TGTGCCAGTAGCGACCGGGGGGGGAGGGTTCCAGATACGCAGTATTTT. Its protein is CASSDRGGRVPDTQYF. V and J are TRBV19 and TRBJ2-3, with TRBD2 identical over 8 bases. The CDR3 is 16 residues long. Germline lookup yields CDR1 LNHDA and CDR2 SQIVND (reference sequence). The V gene end was trimmed by 6 bases and the J gene end by 4 bases; junction bases not matched to a gene: 12.

This clone came up a few times. J is TRBJ2-1 and V is TRBV5-1, with 9 bases matching TRBD1. Unmatched junction bases numbered 10, after V lost 4 bases and J lost 8 bases. In germline, CDR1 is SGHRS, CDR2 YFSETQ. This CDR3 comprises 15 residues. The DNA of the CDR3 is TGCGCCAGCAGCAAGGGACAGGGCAGGTACTATGAGCAGTTCTTC. Translation gives CASSKGQGRYYEQFF.

The chain links TRBV30 to TRBJ1-5; D gene unclear. The CDR3 length is 14 residues. The germline V gene encodes CDR1 GTSNPN and CDR2 SVGIG (reference sequence). Trimming removed 3 bases at V and 0 bases at J, with 9 bases between. CDR3: CAWSRRVSNQPQHF. The CDR3 DNA is TGTGCCTGGAGCCGGAGGGTTAGCAATCAGCCCCAGCATTTT.

The V and J genes are TRBV2 and TRBJ2-2; 9 positions match TRBD2. V lost 4 bases, J lost 11 bases, and 8 bases stayed unmatched. The V gene's germline CDR1 is SNHLY and CDR2 FYNNEI. This CDR3 is 14 amino acids long. CDR3 amino acids: CASSAGSGSYELFF. CDR3 coding DNA: TGTGCCAGCAGTGCGGGTAGCGGGAGTTACGAGCTGTTTTTT.

This chain uses TRBV6-6 with TRBJ1-1; D is unclear. The CDR3 is 11 amino acids. Deletions cut 5 bases from V and 7 bases from J, with 8 bases between. Germline-derived CDR1 and CDR2 are MNHNY and SVGAGI (reference sequence). CDR3 bases: TGTGCCAGCAGTGAGAGGAGTGAAGCTTTCTTT. Translating gives CASSERSEAFF.

This clone showed up just a few times. The gene calls are TRBV30 and TRBJ2-3; D may be TRBD2 (5 bases). Germline CDR1 reads GTSNPN; CDR2 reads SVGIG (reference sequence). Trimming stripped 2 bases from V and 1 base from J, with 10 bases between. The CDR3 consists of 14 residues. In nucleotides, the CDR3 is TGTGCCTGGAGTACGACTACACGCACAGATACGCAGTATTTT. Protein: CAWSTTTRTDTQYF.

This clone turned up a few times. The rearrangement joins TRBV7-8 to TRBJ1-1; TRBD1 might be the D (6 bases). The CDR3 covers 15 residues. V lost 2 bases, J lost 7 bases, and 17 bases lay in between. Germline V lookup: CDR1 SGHVS, CDR2 FQNEAQ. CDR3 amino acids: CASSLISGVDGEAFF. The CDR3 coding sequence is TGTGCCAGCAGCTTAATTTCAGGGGTTGATGGTGAAGCTTTCTTT. The whole variable domain, remainder taken from reference TRBV7-8 and TRBJ1-1, is GAGVSQSPRYKVAKRGQDVALRCDPISGHVSLFWYQQALGQGPEFLTYFQNEAQLDKSGLPSDRFFAERPEGSVSTLKIQRTQQEDSAVYLCASSLISGVDGEAFFGQGTRLTVV.

The gene calls are TRBV7-9 and TRBJ2-2; 8 positions agree with TRBD1. Trimming removed 10 bases from V and 1 base from J; junction bases left unmatched: 5. CDR1 SEHNR and CDR2 FQNEAQ come from the germline V gene (reference sequence). This CDR3 region has 14 residues. In DNA form, the CDR3 reads TGTGCCACCAACAGGGGGATGAACACCGGGGAGCTGTTTTTT. Translating gives CATNRGMNTGELFF.

The table lists this clone with a count of one. The chain links TRBV6-5 to TRBJ1-2; D is undetermined. V shed 8 bases and J shed 7 bases, with 11 bases lying between them. Germline V gives CDR1 MNHEY, CDR2 SVGAGI. This CDR3 contains 11 residues. CDR3 bases: TGTGCCAGCCACGCCAGCGGTGGCTACACCTTC. It specifies CASHASGGYTF.

This clone was found a few times. The chain has TRBV28 and TRBJ1-1; a possible D gene is TRBD1 (6 bases). CDR1 and CDR2 from the germline V gene are MDHEN and SYDVKM. With 8 bases removed from V and 6 bases from J, the gap between germline ends came to 19 bases. The CDR3 extends over 14 amino acids. In nucleotides, the CDR3 is TGTGCCAGCCTAAGATCCCCAGGGGCGGCTGAAGCTTTCTTT. Protein: CASLRSPGAAEAFF. Full variable domain (rest looked up from reference TRBV28 and TRBJ1-1): DVKVTQSSRYLVKRTGEKVFLECVQDMDHENMFWYRQDPGLGLRLIYFSYDVKMKEKGDIPEGYSVSREKKERFSLILESASTNQTSMYLCASLRSPGAAEAFFGQGTRLTVV.

The chain combines TRBV11-2 with TRBJ2-1; TRBD1 is a possible D gene (5 bases). The germline V gene encodes CDR1 SGHAT and CDR2 FQNNGV. The CDR3 totals 15 residues. V lost 3 bases to trimming and J lost 4 bases, with 13 bases between them. In nucleotides, the CDR3 is TGTGCCAGCAGCTTGGGGCCCTCCGGGTACAATGAGCAGTTCTTC. It translates to CASSLGPSGYNEQFF.

The J gene is TRBJ1-2, the V gene TRBV4-1; 7 bases agree with TRBD1. Germline values: CDR1 MGHRA, CDR2 YSYEKL. There are 14 residues in the CDR3. Trimming removed 4 bases from V and 7 bases from J; junction bases left unmatched: 9. The CDR3 loop reads CASSPPRTGLGYTF. The CDR3 DNA is TGCGCCAGCAGCCCGCCCAGGACAGGTCTTGGCTACACCTTC.